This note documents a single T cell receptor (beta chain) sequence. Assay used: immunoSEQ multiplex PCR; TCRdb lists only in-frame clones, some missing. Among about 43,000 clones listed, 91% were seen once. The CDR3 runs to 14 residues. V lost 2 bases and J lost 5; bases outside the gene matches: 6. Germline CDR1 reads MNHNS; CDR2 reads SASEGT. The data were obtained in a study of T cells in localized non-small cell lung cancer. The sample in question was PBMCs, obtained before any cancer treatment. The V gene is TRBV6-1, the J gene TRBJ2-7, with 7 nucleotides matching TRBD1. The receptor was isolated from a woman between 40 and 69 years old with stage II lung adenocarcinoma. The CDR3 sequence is CASSEQTGFDEQYF. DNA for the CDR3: TGTGCCAGCAGTGAACAGACAGGGTTTGACGAGCAGTACTTC.